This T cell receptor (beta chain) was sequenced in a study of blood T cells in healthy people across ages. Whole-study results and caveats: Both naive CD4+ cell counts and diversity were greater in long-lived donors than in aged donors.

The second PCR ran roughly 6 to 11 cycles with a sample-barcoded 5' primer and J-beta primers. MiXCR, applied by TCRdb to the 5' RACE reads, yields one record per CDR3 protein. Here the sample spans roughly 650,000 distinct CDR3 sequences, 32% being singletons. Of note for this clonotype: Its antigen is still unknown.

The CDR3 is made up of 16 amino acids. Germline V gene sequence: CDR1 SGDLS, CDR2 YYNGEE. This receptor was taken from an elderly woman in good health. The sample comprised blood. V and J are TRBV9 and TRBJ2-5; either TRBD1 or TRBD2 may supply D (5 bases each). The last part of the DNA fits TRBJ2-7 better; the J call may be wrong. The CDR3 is CASSTHYRGPLSEQYF. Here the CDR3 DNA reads TGTGCCAGCAGCACCCACTATCGGGGCCCCCTCTCCGAGCAGTACTTC.